The TCR beta chain under discussion was sequenced for a study of blood T cell repertoires in COVID-19. Study background: The United States, Italy and Spain provided the acute and convalescent COVID-19 samples. PBMCs, B-cell-depleted T cells, or T cells were the source of the cDNA or gDNA that made up the material.

The V gene's germline CDR1 is DFQATT and CDR2 SNEGSKA (reference sequence). The CDR3 has 17 residues. V lost 3 bases to trimming and J lost 0 bases, with 17 bases between them. Using immunoSEQ multiplex PCR, the repertoire was profiled, and TCRdb retains in-frame clones only, with some absent. This table holds 55,000 to 65,000 clones, about 90% found once. This rearrangement joins TRBV20-1 to TRBJ1-4; D not resolved. This TCR derives from a human donor with active COVID-19. The donor label of this sample is uncertain. The sequenced sample was peripheral blood. Written as DNA, the CDR3 is TGCAGTGCTAGTTTGGTCCTAGCCGAAGCAACTAATGAAAAACTGTTTTTT. Protein sequence: CSASLVLAEATNEKLFF.